This T cell receptor (beta chain) was sequenced in a study of T cells in Graves' hyperthyroidism and ophthalmopathy. TCR beta CDR3 regions were amplified from RNA transcripts. TCR CDR3 regions were first amplified by RT-PCR with HTBI primers. One entry per CDR3 protein, called by TCRdb with MiXCR from the multiplex PCR reads. The table lists hundreds of thousands of distinct CDR3 sequences, around 15% of them singletons. At least ten counts were recorded for this clonotype. This CDR3 is built from 14 residues. The junction had 6 bases not matched to a gene; V was cut back by 4 bases and J by 3 bases. Germline lookup yields CDR1 LGHDT and CDR2 YNNKEL (reference sequence).

This receptor was identified in a middle-aged woman with Graves' ophthalmopathy. The sample taken for sequencing was blood. The rearrangement joins TRBV3-1 to TRBJ2-7, with TRBD2 matching over 7 bases. CDR3 residues: CASSPGTTSYEQYF. The CDR3 DNA is TGTGCCAGCAGCCCCGGGACTACAAGCTACGAGCAGTACTTC.